These 2 T cell receptor beta chains were all obtained from the same sample, sequenced in a study of long-term antiretroviral therapy in people with HIV. Survey-level immunoSEQ v3.0 assays were run. This table comes from immunoSEQ multiplex PCR, and its TCRdb copy is limited to in-frame clones, with some not included. The sample lists 8,000 to 10,000 clones, around four fifths occurring once. The sample in question was unsorted PBMCs, obtained 0.7 years after starting antiretroviral therapy. These receptors all come from a man in his forties with HIV.

The genes are TRBV5-6 and TRBJ2-7; the D is unclear. Germline CDR1 and CDR2: SGHDT and YYEEEE. V was clipped by 0 bases and J by 2 bases, with 9 bases between them. There are 14 residues in the CDR3. CDR3 residues: CASSLAASPYEQYF. The CDR3 DNA sequence: TGTGCCAGCAGCTTGGCGGCCAGCCCCTACGAGCAGTACTTC.

This clone was observed a few times. The V call is TRBV27, the J call TRBJ2-6, with D unresolved. CDR3 size: 15 residues. Per germline, CDR1 MNHEY and CDR2 SMNVEV (reference sequence). The germline V and J ends were trimmed by 3 bases and 2 bases, with 8 bases remaining between them. Written as DNA, the CDR3 is TGTGCCAGCAGTTTGGATATAGCTGGGGCCAACGTCCTGACTTTC. Translating gives CASSLDIAGANVLTF.